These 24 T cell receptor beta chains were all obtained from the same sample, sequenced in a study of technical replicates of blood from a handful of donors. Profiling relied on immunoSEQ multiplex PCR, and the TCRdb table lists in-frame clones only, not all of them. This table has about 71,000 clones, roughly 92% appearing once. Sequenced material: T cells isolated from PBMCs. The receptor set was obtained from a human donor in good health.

CDR3 coding DNA: TGTGCCAGCAGCCCCCAAACAGGGGAGGAAAGAGCTTTCTTT. Protein product: CASSPQTGEERAFF. This chain connects TRBV9 to TRBJ1-1; 7 bases are a match to TRBD1. Per the germline V gene, CDR1 is SGDLS and CDR2 is YYNGEE. The V segment lost 4 bases and the J segment 10 bases; nucleotides outside the gene matches: 13. The CDR3 has 14 residues.

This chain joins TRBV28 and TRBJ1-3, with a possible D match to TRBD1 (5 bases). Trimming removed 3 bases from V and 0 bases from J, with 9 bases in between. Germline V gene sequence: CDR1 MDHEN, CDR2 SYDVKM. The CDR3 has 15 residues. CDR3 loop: CASSFRRGSGNTIYF. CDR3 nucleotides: TGTGCCAGCAGTTTCCGTAGGGGCTCTGGAAACACCATATATTTT. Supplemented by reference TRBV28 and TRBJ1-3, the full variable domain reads DVKVTQSSRYLVKRTGEKVFLECVQDMDHENMFWYRQDPGLGLRLIYFSYDVKMKEKGDIPEGYSVSREKKERFSLILESASTNQTSMYLCASSFRRGSGNTIYFGEGSWLTVV.

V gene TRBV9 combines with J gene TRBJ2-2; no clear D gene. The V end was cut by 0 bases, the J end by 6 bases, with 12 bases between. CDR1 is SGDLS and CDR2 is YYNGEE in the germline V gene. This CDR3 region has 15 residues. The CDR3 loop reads CASSVGSDWAGELFF. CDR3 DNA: TGTGCCAGCAGCGTAGGCTCTGACTGGGCCGGGGAGCTGTTTTTT.

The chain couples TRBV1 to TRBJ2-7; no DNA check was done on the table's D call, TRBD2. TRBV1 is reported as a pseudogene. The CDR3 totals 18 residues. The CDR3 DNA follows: TGCACCAGCAGCCAATCGAGAAATAGGGGAGGGTGGTCCTACGAGCAGTACTTC. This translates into CTSSQSRNRGGWSYEQYF.

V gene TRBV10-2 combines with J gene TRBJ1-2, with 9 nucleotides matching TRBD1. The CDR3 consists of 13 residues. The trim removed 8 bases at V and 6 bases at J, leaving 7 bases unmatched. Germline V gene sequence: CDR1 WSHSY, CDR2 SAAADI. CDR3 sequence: CASWDRAADGYTF. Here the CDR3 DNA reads TGCGCCAGCTGGGACAGGGCGGCCGATGGCTACACCTTC.

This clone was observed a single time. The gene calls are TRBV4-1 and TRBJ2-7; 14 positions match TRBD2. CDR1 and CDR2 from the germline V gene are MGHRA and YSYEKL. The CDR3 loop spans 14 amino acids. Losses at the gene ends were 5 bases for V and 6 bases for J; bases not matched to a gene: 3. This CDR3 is CASSMGLAGVEQYF. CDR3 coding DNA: TGCGCCAGCAGCATGGGACTAGCGGGAGTCGAGCAGTACTTC.

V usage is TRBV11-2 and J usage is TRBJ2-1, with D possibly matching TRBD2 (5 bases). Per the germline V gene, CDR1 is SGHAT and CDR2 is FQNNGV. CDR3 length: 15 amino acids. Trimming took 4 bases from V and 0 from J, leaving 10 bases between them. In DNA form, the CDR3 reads TGTGCCAGCAGCTCGGACTGGAGCTCCTACAATGAGCAGTTCTTC. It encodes CASSSDWSSYNEQFF.

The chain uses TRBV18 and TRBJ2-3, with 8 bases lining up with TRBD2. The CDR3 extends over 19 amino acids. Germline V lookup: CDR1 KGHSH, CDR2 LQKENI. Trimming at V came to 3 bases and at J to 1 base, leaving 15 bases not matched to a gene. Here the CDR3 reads CASSPPYKLAEGGTDTQYF. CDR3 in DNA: TGTGCCAGCTCACCTCCCTATAAACTAGCGGAGGGGGGCACAGATACGCAGTATTTT.

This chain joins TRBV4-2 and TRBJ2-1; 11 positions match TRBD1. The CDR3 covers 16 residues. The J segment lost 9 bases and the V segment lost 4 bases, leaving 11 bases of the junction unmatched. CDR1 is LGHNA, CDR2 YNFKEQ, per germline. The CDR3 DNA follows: TGTGCCAGCAGCCTAAATCCGGGACAGGGGGATGGTGAGCAGTTCTTC. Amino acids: CASSLNPGQGDGEQFF.

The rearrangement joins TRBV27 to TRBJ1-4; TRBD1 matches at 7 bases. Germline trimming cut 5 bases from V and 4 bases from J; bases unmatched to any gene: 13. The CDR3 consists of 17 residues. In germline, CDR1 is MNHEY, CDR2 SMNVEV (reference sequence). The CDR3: CASSLRQGPGGNEKLFF. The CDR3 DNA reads TGTGCCAGCAGTCTAAGACAGGGTCCAGGAGGTAATGAAAAACTGTTTTTT.

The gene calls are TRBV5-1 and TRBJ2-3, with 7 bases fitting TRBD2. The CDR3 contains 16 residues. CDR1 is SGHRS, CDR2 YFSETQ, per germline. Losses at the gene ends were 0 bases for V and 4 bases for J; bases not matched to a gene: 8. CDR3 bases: TGCGCCAGCAGCTTGGAGTCGGCGGGAGCCCCAGATACGCAGTATTTT. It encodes CASSLESAGAPDTQYF.

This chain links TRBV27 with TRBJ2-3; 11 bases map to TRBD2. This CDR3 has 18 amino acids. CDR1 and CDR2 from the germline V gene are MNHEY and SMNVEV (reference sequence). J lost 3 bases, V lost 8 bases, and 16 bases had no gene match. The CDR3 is CASGSLAGVLWSTDTQYF. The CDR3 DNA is TGTGCCAGCGGATCACTAGCGGGAGTGTTGTGGAGTACAGATACGCAGTATTTT.

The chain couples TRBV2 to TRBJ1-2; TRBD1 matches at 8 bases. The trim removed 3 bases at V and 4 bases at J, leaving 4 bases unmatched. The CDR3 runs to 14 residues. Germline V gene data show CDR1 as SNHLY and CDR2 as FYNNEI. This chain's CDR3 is CASSDDRGPYGYTF. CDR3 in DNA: TGTGCCAGCAGTGATGACAGGGGACCCTATGGCTACACCTTC.

Here the CDR3 reads CASREDGLLNTEAFF. As DNA, the CDR3 is TGTGCCAGTAGAGAGGACGGACTCTTGAACACTGAAGCTTTCTTT. This rearrangement joins TRBV19 to TRBJ1-1; D is unclear. Trimming took 6 bases from V and 0 from J, leaving 14 bases between them. Germline loops: CDR1 LNHDA, CDR2 SQIVND (reference sequence). The CDR3 is made up of 15 amino acids. The whole variable domain, remainder taken from reference TRBV19 and TRBJ1-1, is DGGITQSPKYLFRKEGQNVTLSCEQNLNHDAMYWYRQDPGQGLRLIYYSQIVNDFQKGDIAEGYSVSREKKESFPLTVTSAQKNPTAFYLCASREDGLLNTEAFFGQGTRLTVV.

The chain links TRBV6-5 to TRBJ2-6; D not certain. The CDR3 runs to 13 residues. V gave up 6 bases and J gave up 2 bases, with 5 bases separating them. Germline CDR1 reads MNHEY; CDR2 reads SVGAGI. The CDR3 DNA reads TGTGCCAGCAGACAGACTGGGGCCAACGTCCTGACTTTC. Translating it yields CASRQTGANVLTF.

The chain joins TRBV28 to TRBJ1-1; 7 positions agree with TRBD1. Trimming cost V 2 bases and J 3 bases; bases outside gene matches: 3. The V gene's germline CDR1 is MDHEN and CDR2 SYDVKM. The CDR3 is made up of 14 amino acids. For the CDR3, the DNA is TGTGCCAGCAGTTTAATTGGGACAGACACTGAAGCTTTCTTT. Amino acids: CASSLIGTDTEAFF.

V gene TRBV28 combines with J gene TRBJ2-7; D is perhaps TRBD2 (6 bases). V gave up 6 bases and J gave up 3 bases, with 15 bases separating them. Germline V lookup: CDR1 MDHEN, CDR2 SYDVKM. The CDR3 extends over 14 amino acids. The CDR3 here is CASRGGGAYYEQYF. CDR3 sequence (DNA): TGTGCCAGCAGGGGGGGTGGAGCTTACTACGAGCAGTACTTC.

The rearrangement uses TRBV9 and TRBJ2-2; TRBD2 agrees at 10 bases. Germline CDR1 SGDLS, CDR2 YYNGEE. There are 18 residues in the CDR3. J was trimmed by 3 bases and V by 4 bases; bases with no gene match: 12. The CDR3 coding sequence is TGTGCCAGCAGCACACCAGCGGGAGGGTCGGGGGACACCGGGGAGCTGTTTTTT. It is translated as CASSTPAGGSGDTGELFF. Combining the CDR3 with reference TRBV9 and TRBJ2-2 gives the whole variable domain DSGVTQTPKHLITATGQRVTLRCSPRSGDLSVYWYQQSLDQGLQFLIQYYNGEERAKGNILERFSAQQFPDLHSELNLSSLELGDSALYFCASSTPAGGSGDTGELFFGEGSRLTVL.

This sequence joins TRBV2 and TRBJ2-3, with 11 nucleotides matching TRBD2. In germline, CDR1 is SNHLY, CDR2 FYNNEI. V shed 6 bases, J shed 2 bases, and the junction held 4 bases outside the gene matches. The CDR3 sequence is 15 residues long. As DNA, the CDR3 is TGTGCCAGCAGCCTAGCGGGAGGTTTCACAGATACGCAGTATTTT. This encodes CASSLAGGFTDTQYF.

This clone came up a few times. The CDR3 DNA is TGCAGCGTTGCCGGGTCCTACAATGAGCAGTTCTTC. Translated, it gives CSVAGSYNEQFF. The V gene is TRBV29-1, the J gene TRBJ2-1; D is unresolved. The CDR3 has 12 residues. The ends were cut back, 4 bases at V and 1 base at J, with 5 bases in the middle. CDR1 and CDR2 (germline): SQVTM, ANQGSEA.

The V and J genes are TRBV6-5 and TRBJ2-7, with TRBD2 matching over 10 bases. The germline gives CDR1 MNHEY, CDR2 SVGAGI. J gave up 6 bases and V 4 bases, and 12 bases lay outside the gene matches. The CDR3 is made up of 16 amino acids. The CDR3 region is CASSFYSSGSWGEQYF. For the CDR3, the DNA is TGTGCCAGCAGTTTTTATTCTAGCGGGAGTTGGGGCGAGCAGTACTTC.

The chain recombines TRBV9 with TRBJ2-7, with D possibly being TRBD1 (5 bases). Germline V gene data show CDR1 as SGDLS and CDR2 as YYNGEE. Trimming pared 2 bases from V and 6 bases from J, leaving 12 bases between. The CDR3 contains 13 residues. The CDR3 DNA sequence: TGTGCCAGCAGCGTCTCAGGGTCCGGCGAGCAGTACTTC. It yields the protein CASSVSGSGEQYF.

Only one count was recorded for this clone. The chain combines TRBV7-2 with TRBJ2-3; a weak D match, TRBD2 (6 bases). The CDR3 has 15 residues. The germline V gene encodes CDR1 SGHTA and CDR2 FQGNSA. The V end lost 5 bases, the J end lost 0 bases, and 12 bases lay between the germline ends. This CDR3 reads CASSPGLTSTDTQYF. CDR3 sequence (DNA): TGTGCCAGCAGCCCGGGACTTACTAGCACAGATACGCAGTATTTT.

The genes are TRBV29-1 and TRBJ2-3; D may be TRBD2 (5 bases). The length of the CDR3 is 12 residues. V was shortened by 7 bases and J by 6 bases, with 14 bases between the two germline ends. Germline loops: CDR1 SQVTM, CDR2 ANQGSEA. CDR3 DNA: TGCAGCGCTACGGTAACGGGGGATACGCAGTATTTT. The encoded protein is CSATVTGDTQYF.